A selection of T cell receptor beta chains follows, all from one sample in a study of PD-1 blockade in classical Hodgkin lymphoma. The assay was immunoSEQ multiplex PCR, and TCRdb's table has in-frame clones only and misses some. The sample has around 60,000 clones, about 88% seen once. Here the sequenced sample was peripheral blood mononuclear cells (PBMCs), taken before the second cycle of nivolumab. The receptors stem from a human donor with classical Hodgkin lymphoma. The CDR3 runs from the conserved cysteine through the conserved F or W. D genes are given only for firm matches. Clone size, where shown, is once, few, many, or a class for clones that have expanded.

cdr3_length,clone_size,v_call,d_call,j_call,cdr3_aa,cdr3_nt
14,NA,TRBV7-9,NA,TRBJ1-6,CASSSGADNSPLHF,TGTGCCAGCAGCTCGGGGGCCGATAATTCACCCCTCCACTTT
17,NA,TRBV5-4,TRBD2,TRBJ2-2,CASSPGTSGGRVGELFF,TGTGCCAGCAGCCCCGGGACTAGCGGGGGTCGGGTCGGGGAGCTGTTTTTT
13,NA,TRBV6-5,NA,TRBJ2-7,CASTPSGKREQYF,TGTGCCAGCACCCCCTCTGGGAAACGGGAGCAGTACTTC
16,NA,TRBV6-4,NA,TRBJ2-1,CASSDRLLGSYNEQFF,TGTGCCAGCAGTGACCGATTACTAGGTTCCTACAATGAGCAGTTCTTC
19,NA,TRBV23-1,TRBD1,TRBJ1-3,CASSQSSMGQRSSGNTIYF,TGCGCCAGCAGTCAATCTTCTATGGGACAGAGGAGCTCTGGAAACACCATATATTTT
16,NA,TRBV2,NA,TRBJ2-2,CASSEIRVPNGGELFF,TGTGCCAGCAGTGAAATAAGGGTTCCTAACGGCGGGGAGCTGTTTTTT
14,NA,TRBV10-1,NA,TRBJ2-2,CASTKGSNTGELFF,TGCGCCAGCACAAAGGGTTCGAACACCGGGGAGCTGTTTTTT
14,NA,TRBV12-5,NA,TRBJ2-1,CASGLPLRDREQFF,TGTGCTAGTGGTTTGCCCCTCAGGGATCGTGAGCAGTTCTTC
14,NA,TRBV27,NA,TRBJ2-7,CASSLGGQSYEQYF,TGTGCCAGCAGTTTGGGGGGACAAAGCTACGAGCAGTACTTC
15,NA,TRBV6-5,TRBD1,TRBJ1-1,CASRDGGTGNTEAFF,TGTGCCAGCAGGGACGGGGGGACAGGCAACACTGAAGCTTTCTTT
15,NA,TRBV6-4,NA,TRBJ2-1,CASSEVGAGGAEQFF,TGTGCCAGCAGTGAAGTGGGGGCCGGGGGTGCTGAGCAGTTCTTC
15,NA,TRBV6-1,TRBD1,TRBJ1-5,CASSDNRGVGQPQHF,TGTGCCAGCAGTGATAACAGGGGAGTGGGTCAGCCCCAGCATTTT
15,NA,TRBV7-6,TRBD1,TRBJ2-7,CASSFKQGVLYEQYF,TGTGCCAGCAGCTTTAAGCAGGGGGTTTTATACGAGCAGTACTTC
15,NA,TRBV28,TRBD1,TRBJ1-3,CASSPPGQGGNTIYF,TGTGCCAGCAGTCCCCCGGGACAGGGTGGAAACACCATATATTTT
15,once,TRBV9,TRBD1,TRBJ2-3,CASSGRTGPTDTQYF,TGTGCCAGCAGCGGGCGGACAGGGCCCACAGATACGCAGTATTTT
14,NA,TRBV5-1,NA,TRBJ2-1,CASSTGQGGGEQFF,TGCGCCAGCAGCACAGGACAGGGAGGGGGTGAGCAGTTCTTC
16,once,TRBV7-8,TRBD1,TRBJ2-2,CASSFPSRTGTGELFF,TGTGCCAGCAGCTTTCCCTCTCGGACAGGCACCGGGGAGCTGTTTTTT
13,once,TRBV11-2,NA,TRBJ1-2,CASSLGKEYGYTF,TGTGCCAGCAGCTTAGGCAAGGAATATGGCTACACCTTC
12,once,TRBV6-5,NA,TRBJ2-1,CASSSPVNEQFF,TGTGCCAGCAGTTCCCCGGTCAATGAGCAGTTCTTC
11,NA,TRBV2,NA,TRBJ1-4,CASRLGEKLFF,TGTGCCAGCAGACTAGGGGAAAAACTGTTTTTT
14,NA,TRBV28,NA,TRBJ2-3,CASTEDPVSVSQYF,TGTGCCAGCACCGAGGACCCCGTTAGTGTTTCGCAGTATTTT
13,NA,TRBV30,NA,TRBJ1-3,CAWTGISGNTIYF,TGTGCCTGGACAGGGATCTCTGGAAACACCATATATTTT
11,NA,TRBV6-6,NA,TRBJ1-1,CASKTNTEAFF,TGTGCCAGCAAAACTAACACTGAAGCTTTCTTT
11,NA,TRBV20-1,TRBD1,TRBJ2-4,CSAGQQNIQYF,TGCAGTGCGGGACAGCAAAACATTCAGTACTTC
12,NA,TRBV7-8,NA,TRBJ2-7,CASSLVPYEQYF,TGTGCCAGCAGCCTGGTCCCTTACGAGCAGTACTTC
16,NA,TRBV4-1,NA,TRBJ1-1,CASSQEITPELSEAFF,TGCGCCAGCAGCCAAGAGATCACGCCCGAACTCTCTGAAGCTTTCTTT
15,NA,TRBV5-5,NA,TRBJ1-2,CASSSGSQGNYGYTF,TGTGCCAGCAGCTCTGGCTCACAGGGAAACTATGGCTACACCTTC
14,NA,TRBV5-1,NA,TRBJ2-5,CASFRTPSEETQYF,TGCGCCAGCTTCCGGACCCCCAGCGAGGAGACCCAGTACTTC
14,NA,TRBV7-8,TRBD1,TRBJ1-1,CASSLDRGRTEAFF,TGTGCCAGCAGCTTAGACAGGGGGCGAACTGAAGCTTTCTTT
14,once,TRBV2,NA,TRBJ1-6,CASTYGSTNSPLHF,TGTGCCAGCACTTACGGCTCGACAAATTCACCCCTCCACTTT
15,NA,TRBV5-1,NA,TRBJ2-7,CASSPFTGTGYEQYF,TGCGCCAGCAGCCCCTTCACAGGGACCGGCTACGAGCAGTACTTC
15,NA,TRBV5-1,NA,TRBJ2-7,CASSLDSLRGYEQYF,TGCGCCAGCAGCTTGGACAGTCTCCGGGGCTACGAGCAGTACTTC
17,NA,TRBV5-1,NA,TRBJ1-2,CASSLGPSVSEDYGYTF,TGCGCCAGCAGCTTGGGCCCCTCGGTCTCGGAGGACTATGGCTACACCTTC
15,NA,TRBV6-5,NA,TRBJ2-7,CASSYSRVTTYEQYF,TGTGCCAGCAGTTACTCGAGGGTAACAACCTACGAGCAGTACTTC
14,NA,TRBV5-1,NA,TRBJ1-5,CASSLTTGTQPQHF,TGCGCCAGCAGCTTGACCACGGGCACTCAGCCCCAGCATTTT
16,NA,TRBV6-5,TRBD1,TRBJ1-4,CASSYGTGYIHEKLFF,TGTGCCAGCAGTTACGGGACAGGGTATATCCATGAAAAACTGTTTTTT
13,NA,TRBV5-1,TRBD1,TRBJ1-1,CASSPGTGMEAFF,TGCGCCAGCAGCCCGGGGACAGGGATGGAAGCTTTCTTT
12,NA,TRBV6-1,NA,TRBJ2-3,CASEYGYSAQYF,TGTGCCAGCGAATACGGTTATAGTGCGCAGTATTTT
13,NA,TRBV30,NA,TRBJ1-1,CAWSPGHPRGAFF,TGTGCCTGGAGTCCGGGACACCCCCGGGGAGCTTTCTTT
17,NA,TRBV4-2,TRBD2,TRBJ2-5,CASSQGTSGETGETQYF,TGTGCCAGCAGCCAAGGGACTAGCGGGGAGACCGGGGAGACCCAGTACTTC
18,NA,TRBV28,TRBD1,TRBJ2-7,CASSDRGGVPTTDYEQYF,TGTGCCAGCAGTGACAGGGGGGGCGTCCCCACTACCGACTACGAGCAGTACTTC
15,NA,TRBV5-1,NA,TRBJ1-3,CASSTEAFSGNTIYF,TGCGCCAGCAGCACCGAGGCCTTCTCTGGAAACACCATATATTTT
14,NA,TRBV5-1,TRBD2,TRBJ2-7,CASSFVAGGNEQYF,TGCGCCAGCAGCTTCGTAGCGGGGGGCAACGAGCAGTACTTC
16,NA,TRBV28,TRBD2,TRBJ2-1,CASIWAGGSSYNEQFF,TGTGCCAGCATCTGGGCGGGGGGGAGCTCCTACAATGAGCAGTTCTTC
14,NA,TRBV29-1,NA,TRBJ1-3,CSVLTSQRGNTIYF,TGCAGCGTCCTTACTAGCCAACGTGGAAACACCATATATTTT
16,NA,TRBV7-8,NA,TRBJ2-5,CASSLGTTANQETQYF,TGTGCCAGCAGCTTAGGGACCACAGCGAACCAAGAGACCCAGTACTTC
15,NA,TRBV6-5,NA,TRBJ1-5,CASSYESGSNQPQHF,TGTGCCAGCAGTTACGAGTCAGGTAGCAATCAGCCCCAGCATTTT
15,NA,TRBV6-6,TRBD1,TRBJ1-6,CASRSRGQQGSPLHF,TGTGCCAGCAGGTCGAGGGGACAGCAGGGTTCACCCCTCCACTTT
13,NA,TRBV6-6,NA,TRBJ1-2,CASSPADNYGYTF,TGTGCCAGCAGCCCCGCGGACAACTATGGCTACACCTTC
13,NA,TRBV5-1,NA,TRBJ2-7,CASSLEVSHEQYF,TGCGCCAGCAGCTTGGAGGTTAGCCACGAGCAGTACTTC